Reported below is one TCR beta chain. This clone has more than one count but fewer than ten. What antigen it recognizes has not been identified. Per-base quality was not reported, and no clone a single base away is much larger than it. Library creation used the immunoSEQ multiplex PCR assay. Sourced from immuneACCESS, this table was stored by TCRdb with only in-frame sequences that have V and J called. A share of the clones is absent; for the studies checked, an unresolved V gene accounts for under half, and the remainder has no known explanation. This sample is represented by 55,000 to 85,000 clones; about 78% of them were singletons. Roughly 5.1% of the sample is held by the ten biggest clonotypes. This record comes from a study of PD-1 blockade in mismatch repair-deficient tumors (dated by TCRdb to the late 2010s). Background for the entire study: The trial enrolled roughly 83 consecutive patients with roughly 11 mismatch repair-deficient cancer types between 2013 and late 2016, all previously treated and progressing. Tumor-associated T cell clones in the peripheral blood of patients responding to PD-1 blockade were tracked using deep sequencing of TCR CDR3 regions.

Trimming removed 3 bases from V and 5 bases from J, leaving 13 bases between the germline ends. Including the terminal cysteine and phenylalanine, the CDR3 comprises 14 residues. The retained sequence is limited to the CDR3, 42 bases, with the frame set at the first base. CDR1 is given as MNHNS and CDR2 as SASEGT, both from the germline V gene. Study-level results and caveats: Rapid expansion after pembrolizumab followed by contraction, generally before radiologic responses, was shown by tumor-resident clones, which were often undetectable in blood before treatment.

Mismatch repair deficiency in every enrolled patient was established by polymerase chain reaction or immunohistochemistry. TCR sequencing was carried out for three patients who responded to pembrolizumab therapy. The phase II trial prospectively tested pembrolizumab PD-1 blockade in advanced mismatch repair-deficient cancers regardless of tissue of origin. Serial peripheral blood T cell samples were collected before and at multiple times after starting PD-1 blockade. The timing of each blood sample was reported as weeks after the first dose of pembrolizumab. This receptor chain uses TRBV6-1 and TRBJ1-2, with no confidently assigned D gene. The specimen comprised peripheral blood, sampled 2 weeks after starting pembrolizumab. The receptor comes from an adult with mismatch repair-deficient cancer. The CDR3 is CASSEVWTGYGYTF. The bases are TGTGCCAGCAGTGAGGTGTGGACGGGATATGGCTACACCTTC.